The present T cell receptor (beta chain) was sequenced within a study of cytomegalovirus exposure and HLA in healthy donors. Of note for this clone: The antigen is undetermined.

This CDR3 comprises 17 residues. After removal of 2 bases from V and 5 bases from J, the junction contained 14 bases not matched to a gene. Germline V gene data show CDR1 as MGHDK and CDR2 as SYGVNS. In the PCR, 60 Vbeta and 13 Jbeta primers were used. The method was immunoSEQ multiplex PCR; TCRdb's version includes in-frame clones alone and lacks a portion of them. This table has under 200,000 clones, roughly 80% appearing once. Overall study findings and caveats: In an earlier analysis, most TCR beta V segments were productive about 87% or about 30% of the time.

The chain employs TRBV25-1 and TRBJ2-7; 8 positions match TRBD1. Specimen: PBMCs. The TCR was taken from a young woman in good health and CMV-seronegative. The CDR3 region is CASSEGVETGAKHEQYF. As DNA, the CDR3 is TGTGCCAGCAGTGAAGGGGTGGAGACAGGGGCTAAGCACGAGCAGTACTTC.